These 30 T cell receptor beta chains were all obtained from the same sample, sequenced in a study of molecular identifiers for immune sequencing clone quantification. TCRdb processed the PCR reads anew with MiXCR; each CDR3 protein has one entry. The top ten hold around 1.5% of the sample, which has 65,000 to 70,000 distinct CDR3 sequences, roughly 18% seen once. The sample taken for sequencing was naive CD8+ T cells from blood, with Jurkat cell RNA spiked in. The subset denotes: FACS-sorted CD8+CD4-CCR7+CD45RA+ naive T cells. These TCRs come from a human donor in good health. Some libraries in this study had Jurkat cell RNA spiked in.

This clonotype was detected ten times or more. The chain has TRBV9 and TRBJ1-1; D is undetermined. This CDR3 contains 12 residues. The germline V and J ends were trimmed by 0 bases and 4 bases, with 4 bases remaining between them. The germline CDR1 and CDR2 sequences are SGDLS and YYNGEE. This chain's CDR3 is CASSVGFTEAFF. DNA for the CDR3: TGTGCCAGCAGCGTAGGTTTCACTGAAGCTTTCTTT.

This clonotype was observed many times. The chain links TRBV27 to TRBJ2-5; TRBD2 aligns across 13 bases. Germline CDR1 MNHEY, CDR2 SMNVEV (reference sequence). V was clipped by 5 bases and J by 4 bases; unmatched bases: 10. CDR3 length: 17 residues. This chain's CDR3 is CASSPILAGGPGETQYF. The CDR3 coding sequence is TGTGCCAGCAGTCCGATACTAGCGGGAGGGCCAGGAGAGACCCAGTACTTC.

The sample holds many counts of this clonotype. The chain carries TRBV7-2 and TRBJ2-7; D remains ambiguous. The CDR3 is 11 residues long. Trimming removed 1 base at V and 10 bases at J, with 8 bases between. Germline lookup yields CDR1 SGHTA and CDR2 FQGNSA. CDR3 sequence reads: CASSLGAEQYF. CDR3 DNA sequence: TGTGCCAGCAGCTTAGGGGCAGAACAGTACTTC.

In regard to this clonotype: At one end the junction does not follow the germline gene, possibly because of a read error. CDR3 loop: CARGLFGGGRRTDTQYF. CDR3 DNA: TGTGCTAGGGGTTTGTTCGGAGGCGGGAGGCGCACAGATACGCAGTATTTC. The rearrangement uses TRBV12-5 and TRBJ2-3; 8 bases align to TRBD2. The germline V gene has CDR1 LGHNT and CDR2 FRNRAP. CDR3 length: 17 residues. The whole variable domain, filled in from reference TRBV12-5 and TRBJ2-3, reads DARVTQTPRHKVTEMGQEVTMRCQPILGHNTVFWYRQTMMQGLELLAYFRNRAPLDDSGMPKDRFSAEMPDATLATLKIQPSEPRDSAVYFCARGLFGGGRRTDTQYFGPGTRLTVL.

This clonotype was observed at least ten times. The chain carries TRBV4-1 and TRBJ2-3; 8 bases align to TRBD2. This CDR3 is 19 amino acids long. J gave up 2 bases and V 0 bases, and 13 bases lay outside the gene matches. Germline assignment: CDR1 MGHRA and CDR2 YSYEKL. The CDR3: CASSQDLGGETSVTDTQYF. The CDR3 bases are TGCGCCAGCAGCCAAGATCTTGGCGGGGAGACTAGCGTCACAGATACGCAGTATTTT.

The genes are TRBV7-8 and TRBJ2-5; 7 nucleotides line up with TRBD2. Germline CDR1 SGHVS, CDR2 FQNEAQ. The CDR3 spans 15 residues. With 0 bases clipped from V and 1 base from J, the junction kept 2 bases outside the gene matches. This chain's CDR3 is CASSLAVAGQETQYF. Here the CDR3 DNA reads TGTGCCAGCAGCTTAGCGGTAGCGGGCCAAGAGACCCAGTACTTC.

This clonotype was found many times. The rearrangement links TRBV28 to TRBJ2-7, with D perhaps TRBD2 (5 bases). CDR3 length: 20 residues. V was pared by 4 bases and J by 5 bases, with 33 bases between. Germline V gives CDR1 MDHEN, CDR2 SYDVKM. CDR3 bases: TGTGCCAGCAGTTCCATCAGCCTAACACGGGCCAGCGGAGAGAGGGACGAGCAGTACTTC. The encoded protein is CASSSISLTRASGERDEQYF.

V and J are TRBV28 and TRBJ2-1; D is possibly TRBD1 (6 bases). Deletions cut 5 bases from V and 6 bases from J, with 14 bases between. Germline V gene sequence: CDR1 MDHEN, CDR2 SYDVKM. There are 14 residues in the CDR3. The CDR3 coding sequence is TGTGCCAGCAGTCTGGTGGCAGGGGCCAATGAGCAGTTCTTC. This gives the protein CASSLVAGANEQFF.

The sample holds one count of this clonotype. A read error may be the cause here, since a much bigger clone is one base away. The rearrangement uses TRBV28 and TRBJ1-1, with a weak D call TRBD1 (5 bases). V was cut by 5 bases and J by 6 bases, with 10 bases left in between. Germline V gene sequence: CDR1 MDHEN, CDR2 SYDVKM. This CDR3 is built from 12 residues. DNA for the CDR3: TGTGCCAGCAGTGTCGGCAGGGCTGAAGCTTTCTTT. Its translation: CASSVGRAEAFF.

This clonotype was recorded many times. The V call is TRBV21-1, the J call TRBJ1-5; the DNA was not compared with TRBD1, the D call given in the table. TRBV21-1 is given as a pseudogene. This CDR3 has 18 amino acids. CDR3 sequence (DNA): TGTGCCAGCAGCACACCGAGGACAGGGGGCTTAAGCAATCAGCCCCAGCATTTT. Protein sequence: CASSTPRTGGLSNQPQHF.

This clonotype appeared many times. CDR3 sequence reads: CSARDVHRGPSYEQYF. The CDR3 DNA reads TGCAGTGCTAGAGATGTACACAGGGGGCCATCCTACGAGCAGTACTTC. The gene calls are TRBV20-1 and TRBJ2-7, with 9 bases identical to TRBD1. V shed 0 bases, J shed 1 base, and the junction held 7 bases outside the gene matches. CDR1 and CDR2 from the germline V gene are DFQATT and SNEGSKA (reference sequence). This CDR3 contains 16 residues.

V gene TRBV4-2 combines with J gene TRBJ2-7; tentatively, D is TRBD2 (6 bases). The CDR3 has 17 amino acids. Trimming removed 1 base at V and 4 bases at J, with 20 bases between. The germline V gene has CDR1 LGHNA and CDR2 YNFKEQ. CDR3 protein: CASSQAISMAGIYEQYF. In DNA, the CDR3 is TGTGCCAGCAGCCAAGCCATTTCGATGGCGGGGATTTACGAGCAGTACTTC.

There are many counts of this clonotype. The chain uses TRBV3-1 and TRBJ2-7; D may correspond to TRBD1 or TRBD2 (6 bases each). Germline V CDR1 and CDR2: LGHDT, YNNKEL (reference sequence). This CDR3 has 15 residues. The V end lost 0 bases, the J end lost 0 bases, and 9 bases lay between the germline ends. The CDR3 nucleotides are TGTGCCAGCAGCCAAGACGGGGGCCTCTCCTACGAGCAGTACTTC. Protein: CASSQDGGLSYEQYF.

In its sample, this clonotype was seen many times. J is TRBJ2-5 and V is TRBV4-1; tentative D call: TRBD2 (6 bases). CDR3 size: 14 residues. V dropped 1 base and J dropped 7 bases, with 13 bases sitting between them. Per the germline V gene, CDR1 is MGHRA and CDR2 is YSYEKL. The CDR3 sequence: CASSQVPGVRTQYF. CDR3 nucleotide sequence: TGCGCCAGCAGCCAAGTTCCGGGAGTTCGGACCCAGTACTTC.

The chain couples TRBV9 to TRBJ2-5, with TRBD1 matching 7 bases. The CDR3 sequence is 13 residues long. V lost 4 bases and J lost 10; bases outside the gene matches: 10. Germline assignment: CDR1 SGDLS and CDR2 YYNGEE. DNA for the CDR3: TGTGCCAGCAGCCTGACAGGGCGGAGCGACCAGTACTTC. The encoded protein is CASSLTGRSDQYF. The full variable domain, its missing parts supplied by reference TRBV9 and TRBJ2-5, is DSGVTQTPKHLITATGQRVTLRCSPRSGDLSVYWYQQSLDQGLQFLIQYYNGEERAKGNILERFSAQQFPDLHSELNLSSLELGDSALYFCASSLTGRSDQYFGPGTRLLVL.

Many counts were recorded for this clonotype. At one of its ends the junction is not consistent with the germline gene, which may arise from a read error. J is TRBJ1-5 and V is TRBV27, with unresolved D. CDR3 length equals 13 residues. Germline lookup yields CDR1 MNHEY and CDR2 SMNVEV (reference sequence). CDR3 coding DNA: TGTGCCAGCAGTATATCTTCTAATCAGCCCCAGCATTTT. It translates to CASSISSNQPQHF.

The rearrangement uses TRBV7-9 and TRBJ2-5; D unclear. Germline CDR1 and CDR2: SEHNR and FQNEAQ (reference sequence). Deletions cut 1 base from V and 2 bases from J, with 11 bases between. The CDR3 is made up of 15 amino acids. DNA of the CDR3: TGTGCCAGCAGCTTAGTGGATCTCGCTCAAGAGACCCAGTACTTC. Its protein product is CASSLVDLAQETQYF.

This clonotype was observed many times. This rearrangement joins TRBV6-8 to TRBJ1-6; D perhaps matches TRBD1 (5 bases). Germline CDR1 MNHGY, CDR2 SAAAGT. Deletions cut 4 bases from V and 9 bases from J, with 16 bases between. The CDR3 has 15 amino acids. CDR3 protein: CASSLRRQGSSPLHF. As DNA, the CDR3 is TGTGCCAGCAGTTTGAGGCGGCAGGGAAGTTCACCCCTCCACTTT.

With respect to this clonotype: A much larger clone lies one base from this, so it may be a read error. The V call is TRBV19, the J call TRBJ1-1; possibly TRBD1 for D (5 bases). Germline CDR1 LNHDA, CDR2 SQIVND (reference sequence). With 7 bases removed from V and 1 base from J, the gap between germline ends came to 19 bases. This CDR3 comprises 16 residues. CDR3 sequence: CASNLTRGSRNTEAFF. In DNA, the CDR3 is TGTGCCAGTAATTTAACAAGGGGTTCGAGGAACACTGAAGCTTTCTTT.

In this sample, this clonotype turned up a few times. This chain uses TRBV5-1 with TRBJ1-6; weak D call: TRBD1 (5 bases). Looked up from germline, CDR1 is SGHRS and CDR2 is YFSETQ. The CDR3 sequence is 11 residues long. V was shortened by 4 bases and J by 15 bases, with 11 bases between the two germline ends. The CDR3 sequence is CASSPGRFLHF. The CDR3 DNA reads as TGCGCCAGCAGCCCGGGACGGTTCCTCCACTTT.

This clonotype has a count of ten or more. This chain links TRBV7-9 with TRBJ2-7; D call uncertain. V was pared by 5 bases and J by 3 bases, with 5 bases between. In germline, CDR1 is SEHNR, CDR2 FQNEAQ (reference sequence). This CDR3 comprises 11 residues. CDR3 protein: CASSADYEQYF. The CDR3 DNA is TGTGCCAGCAGCGCCGACTACGAGCAGTACTTC.

This clonotype was counted ten times or more. The chain combines TRBV10-3 with TRBJ1-1, with no clear D. This CDR3 comprises 13 residues. Trimming removed 7 bases from V and 3 bases from J, with 12 bases in between. Germline V gene lookup returns CDR1 ENHRY and CDR2 SYGVKD. This chain's CDR3 is CAITQTEYTEAFF. CDR3 DNA sequence: TGTGCCATCACTCAGACCGAGTACACTGAAGCTTTCTTT.

This clonotype was seen only once. The junction differs from germline at one of its ends, possibly a read error. The chain uses TRBV28 and TRBJ2-1; D is unclear. CDR1 and CDR2 (germline): MDHEN, SYDVKM. The CDR3 consists of 13 residues. CDR3 coding DNA: TGTGCTAGCAGTTTATACCCCCCGGTTGAGCAGTTCTTC. Encoded protein: CASSLYPPVEQFF.

In its sample, this clonotype was seen a few times. The chain couples TRBV7-9 to TRBJ2-1, with TRBD2 matching 9 bases. V gave up 4 bases and J gave up 2 bases; unmatched junction bases: 9. Germline lookup yields CDR1 SEHNR and CDR2 FQNEAQ (reference sequence). This CDR3 spans 17 amino acids. This chain's CDR3 is CASSSPLSGRPYNEQFF. The CDR3 coding sequence is TGTGCCAGCAGCTCCCCCTTGAGCGGGAGGCCCTACAATGAGCAGTTCTTC.

As regards this clonotype: With a much larger clone just one base away, this may be a read error. The CDR3 sequence: CASSMGFFRDRVYEQCF. The CDR3 bases are TGTGCCAGTAGTATGGGGTTTTTCAGGGACCGAGTCTACGAGCAGTGCTTC. The J gene is TRBJ2-7, the V gene TRBV19; D may match TRBD1 or TRBD2 (5 bases each). Germline lookup yields CDR1 LNHDA and CDR2 SQIVND (reference sequence). The CDR3 contains 17 residues.

This clonotype occurred many times. The chain employs TRBV11-3 and TRBJ2-7, with D maybe TRBD1 (5 bases). V shed 1 base and J shed 2 bases, with 12 bases lying between them. Germline V gene sequence: CDR1 SGHNT, CDR2 YENEEA. The CDR3 sequence is 15 residues long. DNA of the CDR3: TGTGCCAGCAGCTTAGTGGGGCGGATTGCCTACGAGCAGTACTTC. It codes for CASSLVGRIAYEQYF.

This clonotype was seen many times. The V gene is TRBV28, the J gene TRBJ1-5; 10 positions agree with TRBD1. This CDR3 comprises 14 residues. The V and J ends lost 9 bases and 2 bases, in that order; junction bases with no gene match: 4. CDR1 and CDR2 (germline): MDHEN, SYDVKM. The CDR3 is CASTGTGGNQPQHF. In DNA, the CDR3 is TGTGCCAGTACCGGGACAGGGGGCAATCAGCCCCAGCATTTT.

Remarks on this clonotype: A much larger clone is a single base away; this may be a read error. The genes are TRBV5-3 and TRBJ2-2; TRBD2 matches at 10 bases. TRBV5-3 is an open reading frame whose function is uncertain. Losses at the gene ends were 8 bases for V and 1 base for J; bases not matched to a gene: 5. CDR3 size: 15 residues. The CDR3 loop is CASNLAGGNTGELFF. The CDR3 DNA reads TGTGCCAGCAACTTAGCGGGAGGGAACACCGGGGAGCTGTTTTTT.

In its sample, this clonotype was seen many times. The rearrangement joins TRBV20-1 to TRBJ1-1; D unresolved. Germline V lookup: CDR1 DFQATT, CDR2 SNEGSKA (reference sequence). This CDR3 is 12 amino acids long. V dropped 6 bases and J dropped 0 bases, with 8 bases sitting between them. CDR3: CSALSMNTEAFF. The CDR3 DNA follows: TGCAGTGCCCTGTCCATGAACACTGAAGCTTTCTTT.

This clonotype showed up many times. The rearrangement links TRBV27 to TRBJ2-6; 9 positions match TRBD2. The CDR3 has 15 residues. V shed 5 bases and J 4 bases; nucleotides not matched to a gene: 3. Germline V CDR1 and CDR2: MNHEY, SMNVEV (reference sequence). The CDR3 bases are TGTGCCAGCAGTCTCCTAGCGGGAGGGGCCAACGTCCTGACTTTC. This gives the protein CASSLLAGGANVLTF.